This T cell receptor (beta chain) is drawn from a study of blood T cell repertoires in COVID-19. Looking at the study overall: Samples of COVID-19 (acute and convalescent) were obtained from the United States, Italy and Spain. Sources were T cells, B-cell-depleted T cells, or PBMCs; the material itself was cDNA or gDNA.

Trimming at V came to 1 base and at J to 3 bases, leaving 28 bases not matched to a gene. CDR3 length equals 23 residues. Enrolled during active infection, Seattle patients were then followed longitudinally. The authors' processing: By means of reference gene primer amplification, nucleated cell counts were estimated. Produced via immunoSEQ multiplex PCR; TCRdb's table is partial and in-frame only. That table supplies the V and J calls and clone size; D and trimming were determined from the DNA. The sample consists of 310,000 or so clones, approximately 88% of them appearing once. The receptor was derived from a man younger than 45 with COVID-19, enrolled during active disease. J is TRBJ2-3 and V is TRBV23-1, with 7 bases matching TRBD1. TRBV23-1 is identified as an open reading frame with a role that is uncertain. Source material: peripheral blood. The CDR3 DNA sequence: TGCGCCAGCAGTCAATTAAGGGTCCCACAGGGGTATTACATGGCTGGTCTTACAGATACGCAGTATTTT. Protein sequence: CASSQLRVPQGYYMAGLTDTQYF.